A selection of T cell receptor beta chains follows, all from one sample in a study of regulatory T cells in long-lasting Graves disease. TCRdb re-called the multiplex PCR reads through MiXCR, storing one row per CDR3 protein. The sample contains about 520,000 distinct CDR3 sequences, around 11% of which appear only once. Another study also made use of these data, one on T cells in Graves' hyperthyroidism and ophthalmopathy.

This specimen was peripheral blood mononuclear cells (PBMCs), taken at new diagnosis, from a patient treated with antithyroid drugs. The receptors here all came from a young woman with Graves disease. The CDR3 runs from the conserved cysteine through the conserved F or W. The D gene is left open where the match is weak. The size of a clone is reported for some rows only, either as once, few or many, or as a class for expanded clones.

TRBV7-9,-,-,TRBJ1-2,CASSLPQGLLMGYTF,TGTGCCAGCAGCTTACCGCAGGGACTTCTGATGGGCTACACCTTC
TRBV7-8,TRBD2,few,TRBJ2-1,CASSTATTRIVAGGLDNEQFF,TGTGCCAGCAGCACCGCCACCACAAGAATAGTAGCGGGAGGGCTTGACAATGAGCAGTTCTTC
TRBV30,-,many,TRBJ2-3,CAWSQGWADTQYF,TGTGCCTGGAGTCAAGGGTGGGCAGATACGCAGTATTTT
TRBV5-1,TRBD2,once,TRBJ2-3,CASSELAGGGRTDTQYF,TGCGCCAGCAGTGAGCTAGCGGGAGGAGGACGCACAGATACGCAGTATTTT
TRBV10-1,-,many,TRBJ1-4,CASSESAGSEKLFF,TGCGCCAGCAGTGAGTCGGCGGGCTCTGAAAAACTGTTTTTT
TRBV2,-,many,TRBJ2-5,CASSDRREGRETQYF,TGTGCCAGCAGTGATAGGAGGGAAGGAAGGGAGACCCAGTACTTC
TRBV7-9,-,-,TRBJ2-3,CASSLSEGPTDTQYF,TGTGCCAGCAGCTTGAGTGAAGGGCCCACAGATACGCAGTATTTT
TRBV28,-,many,TRBJ2-3,CASSTGTTSTDTQYF,TGTGCCAGCAGTACCGGGACAACTAGCACAGATACGCAGTATTTT
TRBV28,-,many,TRBJ2-1,CASSLKGPPYNEQFF,TGTGCCAGCAGTCTCAAGGGACCGCCATACAATGAGCAGTTCTTC
TRBV7-9,-,many,TRBJ1-2,CASSWIRMDYGYTF,TGTGCCAGCAGCTGGATACGGATGGACTATGGCTACACCTTC
TRBV28,-,-,TRBJ2-1,CASTYFGTYNEQFF,TGTGCCAGCACCTACTTTGGAACCTACAATGAGCAGTTCTTC
TRBV30,-,many,TRBJ2-1,CAWSPSDYNEQFF,TGTGCCTGGAGCCCTAGCGACTACAATGAGCAGTTCTTC
TRBV15,TRBD1,many,TRBJ1-4,CATSRDGGQGSEKLFF,TGTGCCACCAGCAGAGATGGGGGACAGGGATCTGAAAAACTGTTTTTT
TRBV29-1,-,many,TRBJ1-1,CSGGEGWSTEAFF,TGCAGCGGGGGAGAGGGGTGGTCCACTGAAGCTTTCTTT
TRBV28,-,-,TRBJ1-6,CGAARYNSPLHF,TGTGGGGCGGCTCGCTATAATTCACCCCTCCACTTT
TRBV28,-,many,TRBJ2-7,CASSLRVGEQYF,TGTGCCAGCAGTTTAAGGGTTGGTGAGCAGTACTTC
TRBV18,-,many,TRBJ2-1,CASSPRPDYNEQFF,TGTGCCAGCTCACCCAGGCCAGACTACAATGAGCAGTTCTTC
TRBV15,-,few,TRBJ2-2,CATSRVGTGELFF,TGTGCCACCAGCAGAGTGGGCACCGGGGAGCTGTTTTTT
TRBV7-9,TRBD2,-,TRBJ2-1,CASSSPASGRANEQFF,TGTGCCAGCAGCTCGCCCGCTAGCGGGAGGGCCAATGAGCAGTTCTTC
TRBV12-3/TRBV12-4,-,many,TRBJ2-3,CASSSQTRTDTQYF,TGTGCCAGCAGTTCCCAGACCCGTACAGATACGCAGTATTTT
TRBV20-1,-,few,TRBJ2-3,CSVHPGLSTDTQYF,TGCAGTGTTCACCCGGGACTCAGCACAGATACGCAGTATTTT
TRBV18,TRBD2,few,TRBJ2-2,CASSPLVAGATGELFF,TGTGCCAGCTCACCGCTAGTGGCGGGAGCCACCGGGGAGCTGTTTTTT
TRBV20-1,TRBD2,many,TRBJ2-3,CSGAGQMNTDTQYF,TGCAGTGGAGCGGGGCAGATGAACACAGATACGCAGTATTTT
TRBV30,TRBD1,few,TRBJ2-7,CARRGTGQLEQYF,TGTGCCCGAAGGGGGACAGGGCAACTCGAGCAGTACTTC
TRBV29-1,-,many,TRBJ2-1,CSVDRDGYNEQFF,TGCAGCGTAGATAGGGACGGATACAATGAGCAGTTCTTC
TRBV18,-,few,TRBJ2-3,CASSPPLAESTDTQYF,TGTGCCAGCTCACCACCGCTGGCAGAGAGCACAGATACGCAGTATTTT
TRBV20-1,-,many,TRBJ2-3,CSAPNSGDTQYF,TGCAGTGCTCCGAACTCAGGCGATACGCAGTATTTT
TRBV3-1,-,-,TRBJ2-7,CASSDRLNSYEQYF,TGTGCCAGCAGCGACAGGCTTAACTCCTACGAGCAGTACTTC